One and the same sample provided the 5 T cell receptor beta chains below, sequenced in a study of beta chain features in type 1 diabetes. TCRB transcripts that were expressed got sequenced, as all of the isolated RNA had been reverse transcribed. This table comes from immunoSEQ multiplex PCR, and its TCRdb copy is limited to in-frame clones, with some not included. The sample comprises 970,000 or so clones, 15% to 20% of which are singletons, and 0.023% rests with the top ten. The sample consisted of naive CD4+ T cells from blood. The receptors were sampled from a woman younger than 30 in good health.

This clone has a handful of counts. The chain carries TRBV28 and TRBJ2-4; the D gene is possibly TRBD1 (6 bases). V dropped 4 bases and J dropped 4 bases, with 14 bases sitting between them. The CDR3 loop spans 15 amino acids. CDR1 is MDHEN and CDR2 is SYDVKM in the germline V gene. The CDR3 coding sequence is TGTGCCAGCAGTTCCTCCGGGACATCTAAAAACATTCAGTACTTC. Translation: CASSSSGTSKNIQYF.

This clone was picked up a small number of times. The rearrangement uses TRBV19 and TRBJ2-7; D is perhaps TRBD1 (6 bases). This CDR3 is built from 12 residues. Germline loops: CDR1 LNHDA, CDR2 SQIVND (reference sequence). Between the trimmed V and J ends, which lost 11 bases and 6 bases, there was a span of 17 bases. The CDR3 nucleotides are TGTGCCCAGCCGGGACAAAGGGGCGAGCAGTACTTC. This sequence encodes CAQPGQRGEQYF.

The chain couples TRBV7-2 to TRBJ2-4; D may be TRBD1 (6 bases). The CDR3 runs to 15 residues. Germline lookup yields CDR1 SGHTA and CDR2 FQGNSA. The V end lost 4 bases, the J end lost 7 bases, and 17 bases lay between the germline ends. CDR3 protein: CASSSNRGRGNIQYF. The CDR3 bases are TGTGCCAGCAGCTCCAATAGGGGGAGAGGTAACATTCAGTACTTC.

There are a few counts of this clone. The V and J genes are TRBV7-3 and TRBJ2-5, with 8 bases identical to TRBD2. J was trimmed by 4 bases and V by 5 bases; bases with no gene match: 6. CDR1 and CDR2 (germline): SGHTA, FQGTGA. CDR3 size: 14 residues. CDR3 sequence: CASSTAGGRETQYF. The CDR3 nucleotides read TGTGCCAGCAGCACCGCGGGAGGACGAGAGACCCAGTACTTC.

J is TRBJ2-7 and V is TRBV7-2; D is possibly TRBD1 or TRBD2 (5 bases each). Germline CDR1 SGHTA, CDR2 FQGNSA. Trimming stripped 2 bases from V and 3 bases from J, with 14 bases between. The length of the CDR3 is 15 residues. This chain's CDR3 is CASSLIYGTGYEQYF. CDR3 nucleotides: TGTGCCAGCAGCTTAATCTACGGGACGGGCTACGAGCAGTACTTC. Supplemented by reference TRBV7-2 and TRBJ2-7, the full variable domain reads GAGVSQSPSNKVTEKGKDVELRCDPISGHTALYWYRQSLGQGLEFLIYFQGNSAPDKSGLPSDRFSAERTGGSVSTLTIQRTQQEDSAVYLCASSLIYGTGYEQYFGPGTRLTVT.